The T cell receptor (beta chain) under discussion was sequenced for a study of long-term antiretroviral therapy in people with HIV. Points from the study as a whole: No data were available on ART adherence, viral resistance or therapy changes. Dominant in the repertoire at all time points were clones expanded before ART. Although diversity increased after ART, it remained lower than in transplant donor controls.

V was pared by 5 bases and J by 2 bases, with 8 bases of the junction left unmatched. Germline loops: CDR1 SSHAT, CDR2 FNYEAQ (reference sequence). The CDR3 extends over 16 amino acids. As to this clone: Its target is not known.

Assay version v3.0 of immunoSEQ was used, and it was run at survey level. Using immunoSEQ multiplex PCR, the repertoire was profiled, and TCRdb retains in-frame clones only, with some absent. The sample records 27,000 or so clones, approximately 81% being singletons. Sequencing used unsorted PBMCs, obtained about 5 years after starting antiretroviral therapy. The chain uses TRBV7-7 and TRBJ2-2, with 7 bases that match TRBD1. This TCR came from a man between 35 and 55 years old with HIV. This CDR3 reads CASSRPGQLNTGELFF. CDR3 DNA sequence: TGTGCCAGCAGCAGGCCGGGACAGCTAAACACCGGGGAGCTGTTTTTT.